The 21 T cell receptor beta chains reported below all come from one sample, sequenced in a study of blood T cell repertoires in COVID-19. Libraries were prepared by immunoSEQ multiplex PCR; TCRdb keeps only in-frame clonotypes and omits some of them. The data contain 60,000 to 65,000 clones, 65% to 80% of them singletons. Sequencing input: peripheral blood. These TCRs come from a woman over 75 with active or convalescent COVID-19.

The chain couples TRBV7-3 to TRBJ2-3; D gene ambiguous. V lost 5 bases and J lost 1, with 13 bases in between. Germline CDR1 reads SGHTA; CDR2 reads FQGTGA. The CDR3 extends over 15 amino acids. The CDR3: CASSPLLGGTDTQYF. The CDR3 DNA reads TGTGCCAGCAGCCCGTTATTAGGAGGCACAGATACGCAGTATTTT. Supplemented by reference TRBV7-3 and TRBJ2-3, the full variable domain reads GAGVSQTPSNKVTEKGKYVELRCDPISGHTALYWYRQSLGQGPEFLIYFQGTGAADDSGLPNDRFFAVRPEGSVSTLKIQRTERGDSAVYLCASSPLLGGTDTQYFGPGTRLTVL.

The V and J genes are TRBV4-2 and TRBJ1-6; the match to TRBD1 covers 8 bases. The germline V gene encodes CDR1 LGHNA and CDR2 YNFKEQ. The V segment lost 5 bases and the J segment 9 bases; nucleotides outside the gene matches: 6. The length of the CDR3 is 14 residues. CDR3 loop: CASSTAGGSSPLHF. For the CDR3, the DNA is TGTGCCAGCAGCACGGCAGGGGGCAGTTCACCCCTCCACTTT.

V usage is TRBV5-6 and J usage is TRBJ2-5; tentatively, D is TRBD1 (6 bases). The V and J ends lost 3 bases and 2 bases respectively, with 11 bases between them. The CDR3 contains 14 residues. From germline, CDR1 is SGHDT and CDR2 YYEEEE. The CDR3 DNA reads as TGTGCCAGCAGCTGGACAGCTACTCAAGAGACCCAGTACTTC. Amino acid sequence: CASSWTATQETQYF.

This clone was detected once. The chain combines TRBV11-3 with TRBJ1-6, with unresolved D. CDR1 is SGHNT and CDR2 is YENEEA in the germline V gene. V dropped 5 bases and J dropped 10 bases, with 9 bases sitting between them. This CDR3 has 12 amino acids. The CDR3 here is CASSQDLSPLHF. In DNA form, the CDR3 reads TGTGCCAGCAGCCAAGACTTATCACCCCTCCACTTT. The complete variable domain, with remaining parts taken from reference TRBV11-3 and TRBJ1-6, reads EAGVVQSPRYKIIEKKQPVAFWCNPISGHNTLYWYLQNLGQGPELLIRYENEEAVDDSQLPKDRFSAERLKGVDSTLKIQPAELGDSAVYLCASSQDLSPLHFGNGTRLTVT.

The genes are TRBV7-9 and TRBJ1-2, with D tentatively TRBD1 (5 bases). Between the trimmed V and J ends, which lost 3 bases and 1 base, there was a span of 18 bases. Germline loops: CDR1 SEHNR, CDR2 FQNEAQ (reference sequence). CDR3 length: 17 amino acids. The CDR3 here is CASSFLGSRDFNYGYTF. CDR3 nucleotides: TGTGCCAGCAGCTTCCTGGGGAGCAGGGACTTTAACTATGGCTACACCTTC.

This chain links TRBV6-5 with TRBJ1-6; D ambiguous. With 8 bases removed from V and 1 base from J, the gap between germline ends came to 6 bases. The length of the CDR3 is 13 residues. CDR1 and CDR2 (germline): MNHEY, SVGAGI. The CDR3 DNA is TGTGCCAGCTTCAGGTCCTATAATTCACCCCTCCACTTT. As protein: CASFRSYNSPLHF.

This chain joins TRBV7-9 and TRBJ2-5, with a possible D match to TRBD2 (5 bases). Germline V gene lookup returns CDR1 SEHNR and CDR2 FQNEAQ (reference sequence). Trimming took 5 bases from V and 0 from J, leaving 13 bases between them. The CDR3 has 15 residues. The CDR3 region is CASSQNGVYQETQYF. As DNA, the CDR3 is TGTGCCAGCAGCCAAAACGGGGTCTACCAAGAGACCCAGTACTTC.

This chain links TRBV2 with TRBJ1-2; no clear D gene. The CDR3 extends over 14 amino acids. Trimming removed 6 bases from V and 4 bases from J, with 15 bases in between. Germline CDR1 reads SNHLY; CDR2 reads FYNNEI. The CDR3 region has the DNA TGTGCCAGCAGATATCAACAGAGAGCCTATGGCTACACCTTC. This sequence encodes CASRYQQRAYGYTF.

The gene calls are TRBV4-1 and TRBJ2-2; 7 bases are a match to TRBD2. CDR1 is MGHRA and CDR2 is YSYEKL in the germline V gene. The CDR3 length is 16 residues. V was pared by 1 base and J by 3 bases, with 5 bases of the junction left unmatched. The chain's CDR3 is CASSQAAGSDTGELFF. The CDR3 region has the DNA TGCGCCAGCAGCCAAGCAGCGGGGTCGGACACCGGGGAGCTGTTTTTT.

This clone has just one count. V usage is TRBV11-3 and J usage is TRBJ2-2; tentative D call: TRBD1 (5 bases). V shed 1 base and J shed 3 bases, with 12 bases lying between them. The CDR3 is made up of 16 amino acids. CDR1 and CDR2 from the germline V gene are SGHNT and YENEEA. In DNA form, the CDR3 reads TGTGCCAGCAGCTTAGGGTTGTGGGGCGACACCGGGGAGCTGTTTTTT. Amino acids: CASSLGLWGDTGELFF. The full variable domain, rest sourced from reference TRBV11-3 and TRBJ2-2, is EAGVVQSPRYKIIEKKQPVAFWCNPISGHNTLYWYLQNLGQGPELLIRYENEEAVDDSQLPKDRFSAERLKGVDSTLKIQPAELGDSAVYLCASSLGLWGDTGELFFGEGSRLTVL.

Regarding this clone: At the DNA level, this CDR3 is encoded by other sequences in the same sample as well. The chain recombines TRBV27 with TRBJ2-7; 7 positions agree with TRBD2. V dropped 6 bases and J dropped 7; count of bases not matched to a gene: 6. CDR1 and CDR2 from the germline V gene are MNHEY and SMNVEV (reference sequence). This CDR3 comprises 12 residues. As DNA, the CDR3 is TGTGCCAGCAGCCCGGGGGGTTATGAGCAGTACTTC. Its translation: CASSPGGYEQYF.

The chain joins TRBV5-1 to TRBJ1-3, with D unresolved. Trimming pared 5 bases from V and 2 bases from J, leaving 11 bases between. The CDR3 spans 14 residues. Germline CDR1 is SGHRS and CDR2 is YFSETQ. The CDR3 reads CASRKTGPGNTIYF. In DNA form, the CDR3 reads TGCGCCAGCAGAAAAACTGGTCCTGGAAACACCATATATTTT.

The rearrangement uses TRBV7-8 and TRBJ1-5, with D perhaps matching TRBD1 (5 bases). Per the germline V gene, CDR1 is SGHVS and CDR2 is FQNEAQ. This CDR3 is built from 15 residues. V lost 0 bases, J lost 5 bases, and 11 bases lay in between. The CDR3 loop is CASSLAGGFDQPQHF. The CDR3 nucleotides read TGTGCCAGCAGCTTAGCGGGGGGTTTTGATCAGCCCCAGCATTTT.

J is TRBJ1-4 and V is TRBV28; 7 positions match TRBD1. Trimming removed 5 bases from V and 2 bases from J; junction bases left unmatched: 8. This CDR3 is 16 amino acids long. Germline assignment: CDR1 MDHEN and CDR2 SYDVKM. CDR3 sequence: CASSAQRGQTNEKLFF. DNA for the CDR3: TGTGCCAGCAGTGCGCAAAGGGGGCAGACTAATGAAAAACTGTTTTTT.

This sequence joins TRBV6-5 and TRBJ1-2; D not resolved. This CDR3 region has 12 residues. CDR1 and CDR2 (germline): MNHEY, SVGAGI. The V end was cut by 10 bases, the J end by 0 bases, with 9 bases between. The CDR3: CATKTANYGYTF. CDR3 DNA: TGTGCCACCAAAACAGCTAACTATGGCTACACCTTC.

CDR3 coding DNA: TGTGCTAGTGTCCTAGGGGGGAACACTGAAGCTTTCTTT. This sequence encodes CASVLGGNTEAFF. This chain uses TRBV12-5 with TRBJ1-1; perhaps TRBD1 as D (6 bases). With 7 bases removed from V and 1 base from J, the gap between germline ends came to 10 bases. CDR1 is LGHNT and CDR2 is FRNRAP in the germline V gene. The CDR3 has 13 residues.

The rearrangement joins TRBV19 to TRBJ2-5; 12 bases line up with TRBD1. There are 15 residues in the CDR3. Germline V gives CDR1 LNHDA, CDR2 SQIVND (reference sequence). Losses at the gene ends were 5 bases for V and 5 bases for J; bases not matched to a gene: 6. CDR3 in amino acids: CASSPGTGGRETQYF. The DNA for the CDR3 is TGTGCCAGTAGTCCCGGGACAGGGGGCAGGGAGACCCAGTACTTC. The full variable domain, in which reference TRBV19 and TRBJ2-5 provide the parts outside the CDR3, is DGGITQSPKYLFRKEGQNVTLSCEQNLNHDAMYWYRQDPGQGLRLIYYSQIVNDFQKGDIAEGYSVSREKKESFPLTVTSAQKNPTAFYLCASSPGTGGRETQYFGPGTRLLVL.

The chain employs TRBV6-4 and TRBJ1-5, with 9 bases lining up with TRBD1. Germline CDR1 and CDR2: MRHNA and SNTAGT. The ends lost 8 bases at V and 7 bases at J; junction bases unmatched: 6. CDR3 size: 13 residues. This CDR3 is CASALDRGQPQHF. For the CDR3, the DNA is TGTGCCAGCGCCCTGGACAGGGGACAGCCCCAGCATTTT.

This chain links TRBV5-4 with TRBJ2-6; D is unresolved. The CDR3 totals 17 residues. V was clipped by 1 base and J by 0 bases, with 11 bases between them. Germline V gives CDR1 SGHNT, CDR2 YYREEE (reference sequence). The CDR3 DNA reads TGTGCCAGCAGCTTGACAGCCCGTTCCTCTGGGGCCAACGTCCTGACTTTC. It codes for CASSLTARSSGANVLTF.

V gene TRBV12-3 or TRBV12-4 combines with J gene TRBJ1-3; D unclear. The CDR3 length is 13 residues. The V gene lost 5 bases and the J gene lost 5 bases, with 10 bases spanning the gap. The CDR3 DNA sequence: TGTGCCAGCAGTCCGCACAGCAGAAACACCATATATTTT. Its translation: CASSPHSRNTIYF.

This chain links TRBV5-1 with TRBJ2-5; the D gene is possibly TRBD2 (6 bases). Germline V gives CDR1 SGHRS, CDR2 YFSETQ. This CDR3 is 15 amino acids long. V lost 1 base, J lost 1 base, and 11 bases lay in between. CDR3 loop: CASSLLRGSQETQYF. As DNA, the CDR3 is TGCGCCAGCAGCTTGCTGCGGGGTTCCCAAGAGACCCAGTACTTC.